This entry concerns a single T cell receptor beta chain. Its target is unknown. Diagnoses were made from clinical symptoms, serum measures (thyroxine and TRAb), thyroid ultrasound and orbital computed tomography. This sample was included in a study of T cells in Graves' hyperthyroidism and ophthalmopathy. Whole-study results and caveats: Clonotypes that were expanded in thyroid above 0.001 mostly appeared in blood too. By a 13 V-J model, ophthalmopathy was set apart from stable hyperthyroidism. Model-based prediction identified ophthalmopathy a median 6.5 months prior to its onset.

Amplified TCR beta CDR3 regions came from RNA transcripts. The TCR CDR3 was amplified in a first-round RT-PCR using the HTBI primer set. TCRdb ran MiXCR on the multiplex PCR reads and lists one entry per CDR3 protein. The data contain about 570,000 distinct CDR3 sequences, around 42% of them seen just once; the ten biggest clones take up 19%. Sequencing was carried out using peripheral blood or thyroid tissue (not recorded which). This clonotype originated in an adult woman with Graves' disease, either hyperthyroidism or ophthalmopathy (not recorded which).

The CDR3 bases are TGTGCCATCATTAATCCGGGACAGGGGAGCTATGGCTACACCTTC. Translated, it gives CAIINPGQGSYGYTF. The rearrangement uses TRBV10-3 and TRBJ1-2; 10 bases are a match to TRBD1. Germline trimming cut 7 bases from V and 4 bases from J; bases unmatched to any gene: 9. The CDR3 spans 15 residues. Germline assignment: CDR1 ENHRY and CDR2 SYGVKD.